Detailed here is one T cell receptor beta chain. The V and J ends lost 2 bases and 2 bases respectively, with 9 bases between them. In germline, CDR1 is SGHTA, CDR2 FQGNSA. This CDR3 region has 14 residues. These data belong to a study of blood T cell repertoires in COVID-19. Profiling relied on immunoSEQ multiplex PCR, and the TCRdb table lists in-frame clones only, not all of them. Of about 130,000 clones in the sample, around 81% were seen once. Specimen: peripheral blood. The V gene is TRBV7-2, the J gene TRBJ1-1; D is undetermined. This clonotype originated in a man aged 30-40 years with COVID-19, enrolled during active disease. This CDR3 is CASSLRPGNTEAFF. DNA of the CDR3: TGTGCCAGCAGCTTAAGGCCGGGAAACACTGAAGCTTTCTTT.